A selection of T cell receptor beta chains follows, all from one sample in a study of blood T cell repertoires in COVID-19. Produced via immunoSEQ multiplex PCR; TCRdb's table is partial and in-frame only. The profile shows 100,000 to 150,000 clones, approximately 81% of them singletons. Sequencing used peripheral blood. Receptor source: a man aged 55 to 70 with acute or convalescent COVID-19. Each CDR3 is given with its conserved first and last residue. The D gene is left open where the match is weak. Clone size, where shown, is once, few, many, or a class for clones that have expanded.

v_gene	d_gene	j_gene	abundance	CDR3aa	CDR3nt
TRBV18	.	TRBJ2-5	.	CASRQGQGIEETQYF	TGTGCCAGCCGCCAGGGGCAGGGGATTGAAGAGACCCAGTACTTC
TRBV5-5	.	TRBJ2-1	.	CASSLGLYNEQFF	TGTGCCAGCAGCTTGGGGCTCTACAATGAGCAGTTCTTC
TRBV5-6	.	TRBJ1-1	.	CASSSRVGEAFF	TGTGCCAGCAGTTCACGGGTCGGTGAAGCTTTCTTT
TRBV24-1	.	TRBJ2-2	.	CATSDTTRGGNTGELFF	TGTGCCACCAGTGACACCACAAGGGGTGGGAACACCGGGGAGCTGTTTTTT
TRBV5-1	TRBD2	TRBJ2-1	few	CASSLELAGNNEQFF	TGCGCCAGCAGCTTGGAACTAGCGGGGAATAATGAGCAGTTCTTC
TRBV5-1	.	TRBJ2-1	.	CASSLGESYNEQFF	TGCGCCAGCAGCTTGGGCGAAAGCTACAATGAGCAGTTCTTC
TRBV2	.	TRBJ2-7	.	CASYSLTISYEQYF	TGTGCCAGCTATTCTCTGACTATCTCCTACGAGCAGTACTTC
TRBV19	.	TRBJ1-2	.	CASSIDLVDYYGYTF	TGTGCCAGTAGTATAGATCTAGTAGACTACTATGGCTACACCTTC
TRBV15	TRBD1	TRBJ2-7	.	CATSRSVPGGYEQYF	TGTGCCACCAGCAGGTCGGTTCCAGGGGGCTACGAGCAGTACTTC
TRBV21-1	.	TRBJ1-5	.	CASSKDRRQGMGNQPQHF	TGTGCCAGCAGCAAAGATAGACGCCAGGGGATGGGCAATCAGCCCCAGCATTTT
TRBV30	TRBD1	TRBJ1-6	.	CAGTTGYNSPLHF	TGTGCCGGAACGACAGGGTACAATTCACCCCTCCACTTT
TRBV18	.	TRBJ1-2	.	CASSLDSSYGYTF	TGTGCCAGCTCACTGGACAGTAGCTATGGCTACACCTTC
TRBV7-7	.	TRBJ2-1	once	CASSHKRTDYNEQFF	TGTGCCAGCAGCCACAAACGGACAGATTACAATGAGCAGTTCTTC
TRBV5-6	TRBD1	TRBJ2-7	.	CASSLVGDSSYEQYF	TGTGCCAGCAGCTTGGTAGGGGACAGCTCCTACGAGCAGTACTTC
TRBV5-6	.	TRBJ1-2	once	CASSLYREEDGYTF	TGTGCCAGCAGCTTATACAGGGAAGAGGATGGCTACACCTTC
TRBV18	TRBD2	TRBJ2-1	.	CASSPPSGLTNEQFF	TGTGCCAGCTCACCACCGTCGGGACTAACAAATGAGCAGTTCTTC
TRBV9	.	TRBJ1-3	.	CASSLQGYGNTIYF	TGTGCCAGCAGCTTACAGGGTTACGGAAACACCATATATTTT
TRBV25-1	TRBD1	TRBJ1-1	.	CASSEWDREAFF	TGTGCCAGCAGTGAATGGGACAGGGAAGCTTTCTTT
TRBV14	.	TRBJ1-1	.	CASSQEGTFGGAFF	TGTGCCAGCAGCCAAGAGGGGACCTTCGGGGGAGCTTTCTTT
TRBV3-1/TRBV3-2	TRBD2	TRBJ2-3	.	CASLAGGSTDTQYF	TGTGCCAGCCTCGCGGGGGGAAGCACAGATACGCAGTATTTT
TRBV5-1	TRBD2	TRBJ2-1	.	CASGPLRAGAYNEQFF	TGCGCCAGCGGGCCCTTGAGGGCGGGAGCCTACAATGAGCAGTTCTTC
TRBV5-6	TRBD1	TRBJ2-6	once	CASSAGQVITGANVLTF	TGTGCCAGCAGCGCGGGACAGGTGATCACTGGGGCCAACGTCCTGACTTTC
TRBV7-9	.	TRBJ1-2	.	CASSLGTVDGYTF	TGTGCCAGCAGCTTAGGGACAGTGGATGGCTACACCTTC
TRBV19	.	TRBJ1-2	.	CASSRAKYGYTF	TGTGCCAGTAGCAGGGCAAAATATGGCTACACCTTC
TRBV5-1	.	TRBJ2-7	.	CASSFTATPPYEQYF	TGCGCCAGCAGCTTTACAGCCACGCCACCTTACGAGCAGTACTTC
TRBV19	.	TRBJ2-7	.	CASSISVISSYEQYF	TGTGCCAGTAGTATTAGCGTCATTAGCTCCTACGAGCAGTACTTC
TRBV2	.	TRBJ1-5	.	CASTLGTPNQPQHF	TGTGCCAGCACCCTAGGGACACCTAATCAGCCCCAGCATTTT
TRBV2	.	TRBJ1-1	.	CASLKQGSMNTEAFF	TGTGCCAGCCTAAAACAGGGCTCAATGAACACTGAAGCTTTCTTT
TRBV14	TRBD2	TRBJ2-7	.	CASSQDFWLVREAGGSYEQYF	TGTGCCAGCAGCCAAGATTTTTGGTTGGTCAGGGAAGCGGGGGGATCCTACGAGCAGTACTTC
TRBV27	TRBD2	TRBJ2-3	.	CASSLVAGGVDTQYF	TGTGCCAGCAGTTTAGTGGCGGGAGGGGTAGATACGCAGTATTTT
TRBV6-5	.	TRBJ1-4	.	CASRKGVFNEKLFF	TGTGCCAGCAGGAAGGGGGTATTTAATGAAAAACTGTTTTTT
TRBV7-8	.	TRBJ1-1	.	CASSLVEVGNTEAFF	TGTGCCAGCAGCTTAGTAGAGGTGGGGAACACTGAAGCTTTCTTT
TRBV5-6	.	TRBJ1-4	.	CASTLAQGKTNEKLFF	TGTGCCAGCACCCTGGCGCAGGGCAAGACTAATGAAAAACTGTTTTTT
TRBV5-4	.	TRBJ2-1	few	CASSDSNNEQFF	TGTGCCAGCAGTGATAGCAACAATGAGCAGTTCTTC
TRBV30	TRBD1	TRBJ2-7	.	CAWKDRGFSSYEQYF	TGTGCCTGGAAGGACAGGGGATTTAGCTCCTACGAGCAGTACTTC
TRBV10-1	.	TRBJ2-1	.	CASSTGSTYNEQFF	TGCGCCAGCAGTACCGGTTCTACCTACAATGAGCAGTTCTTC
TRBV7-2	TRBD2	TRBJ2-5	.	CASSLAWTGGTGETQYF	TGTGCCAGCAGCTTAGCGTGGACGGGGGGTACAGGCGAGACCCAGTACTTC
TRBV7-7	.	TRBJ1-4	few	CASSPNSDSTVYEKLFF	TGTGCCAGCAGCCCAAACTCGGACAGCACGGTCTATGAAAAACTGTTTTTT
TRBV3-1/TRBV3-2	TRBD1	TRBJ2-2	.	CASTLGTGYTGELFF	TGTGCCAGCACTCTGGGGACAGGGTACACCGGGGAGCTGTTTTTT
TRBV27	.	TRBJ2-5	.	CASSSHRPETQYF	TGTGCCAGCAGTTCTCACAGGCCTGAGACCCAGTACTTC
TRBV19	TRBD2	TRBJ2-2	.	CASSITRGGNTGELFF	TGTGCCAGTAGTATTACCCGGGGGGGGAACACCGGGGAGCTGTTTTTT
TRBV27	TRBD1	TRBJ2-7	.	CASGSNGDRTYEQYF	TGTGCCAGCGGGTCTAATGGGGACAGAACCTACGAGCAGTACTTC
TRBV2	.	TRBJ1-2	.	CASSWTESYHTF	TGTGCCAGCAGTTGGACAGAGTCCTACCACACCTTC
TRBV24-1	.	TRBJ2-1	.	CATSSQGGARGNEQFF	TGTGCCACCAGTTCCCAGGGGGGAGCCAGAGGTAATGAGCAGTTCTTC
TRBV27	.	TRBJ1-6	.	CASSSGGGSSPLHF	TGTGCCAGCAGCTCGGGGGGGGGCAGTTCACCCCTCCACTTT
TRBV30	TRBD1	TRBJ1-4	.	CAWSKTGRNEKLFF	TGTGCCTGGAGCAAGACAGGGCGGAATGAAAAACTGTTTTTT
TRBV6-6	TRBD2	TRBJ2-7	.	CASSPGTSLGYEQYF	TGTGCCAGCAGTCCTGGGACTAGTTTAGGCTACGAGCAGTACTTC
TRBV4-1	.	TRBJ1-5	.	CASSQDRERPQHF	TGCGCCAGCAGCCAAGATCGGGAGCGGCCCCAGCATTTT
TRBV10-2	.	TRBJ2-3	.	CASSVELVTDTQYF	TGCGCCAGCAGTGTAGAACTAGTGACAGATACGCAGTATTTT
TRBV19	TRBD2	TRBJ2-7	.	CASSRTSGRAEGEQYF	TGTGCCAGTAGCCGGACTAGCGGGAGGGCGGAAGGCGAGCAGTACTTC
TRBV7-9	.	TRBJ2-2	.	CASSSPDWVLPPGELFF	TGTGCCAGCAGCTCACCGGACTGGGTTTTGCCCCCCGGGGAGCTGTTTTTT
TRBV6-5	.	TRBJ1-4	.	CASSRLDSNEKLFF	TGTGCCAGCAGCCGACTTGACAGTAATGAAAAACTGTTTTTT
TRBV3-1/TRBV3-2	TRBD1	TRBJ1-4	.	CASSRQGRTTNEKLFF	TGTGCCAGCAGTCGACAGGGGAGGACAACTAATGAAAAACTGTTTTTT
TRBV9	TRBD2	TRBJ2-3	.	CASSGLASGVDTQYF	TGTGCCAGCAGCGGGCTTGCTAGCGGGGTCGATACGCAGTATTTT
TRBV2	TRBD2	TRBJ2-3	.	CASTGVRDYTDTQYF	TGTGCCAGCACCGGGGTGAGGGACTACACAGATACGCAGTATTTT
TRBV6-1	TRBD2	TRBJ2-1	few	CASSEARRGVYNEQFF	TGTGCCAGCAGTGAAGCTCGGCGGGGGGTTTACAATGAGCAGTTCTTC
TRBV5-1	TRBD1	TRBJ2-4	few	CASSWGQKNIQYF	TGCGCCAGCAGCTGGGGACAGAAAAACATTCAGTACTTC
TRBV6-6	TRBD2	TRBJ2-5	.	CASSDLGVAGETQYF	TGTGCCAGCAGCGATCTCGGGGTAGCGGGAGAGACCCAGTACTTC
TRBV7-2	.	TRBJ1-1	.	CASSFGASGSEAFF	TGTGCCAGCAGCTTCGGTGCGTCGGGGTCTGAAGCTTTCTTT